This T cell receptor (beta chain) is drawn from a study of chemoradiotherapy in HPV16-positive cancers. General study findings and limits: Non-HPV-specific T cells did not expand in tumors during treatment, whereas candidate HPV-specific clones and E7-related motifs did. Only a couple of HPV16-positive patients supplied the functional HPV-specificity definition. Better recurrence-free survival went with HPV-responsive T-cell expansion in HPV16-positive patients.

Germline CDR1 and CDR2: SQVTM and ANQGSEA. The CDR3 spans 13 residues. Trimming pared 2 bases from V and 9 bases from J, leaving 16 bases between. Only in-frame clones appear in the TCRdb table, and some are missing; sequencing was by immunoSEQ multiplex PCR. The sample has tens of thousands of clones; about 90% are singletons. The table lists this clone with a few counts. What it binds is unknown. The receptor comes from a human donor with HPV-associated anogenital cancer. The sample here was blood, taken from a patient who underwent chemoradiotherapy. The chain uses TRBV29-1 and TRBJ2-5; possibly TRBD2 for D (6 bases). CDR3 coding DNA: TGCAGCGTTGAAAGACAGCGGGTTGGGGCCCAGTACTTC. It translates to CSVERQRVGAQYF.